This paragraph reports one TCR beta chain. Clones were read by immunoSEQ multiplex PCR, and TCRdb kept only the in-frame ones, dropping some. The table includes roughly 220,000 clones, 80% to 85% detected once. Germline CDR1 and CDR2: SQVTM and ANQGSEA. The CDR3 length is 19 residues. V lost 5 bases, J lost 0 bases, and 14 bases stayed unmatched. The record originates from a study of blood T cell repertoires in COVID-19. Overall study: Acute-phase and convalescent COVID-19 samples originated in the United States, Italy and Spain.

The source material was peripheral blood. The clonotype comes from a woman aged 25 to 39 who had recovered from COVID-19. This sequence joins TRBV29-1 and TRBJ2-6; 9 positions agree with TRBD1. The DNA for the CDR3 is TGCAGCGTTAAACAGGGGGCACGAGCGGGCGTCTCTGGGGCCAACGTCCTGACTTTC. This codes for CSVKQGARAGVSGANVLTF.